This T cell receptor beta chain was identified during a study of cytomegalovirus exposure and HLA in healthy donors. Study details: Counted in an early data release were 75 million to 85 million unique TCRs from HLA-typed donors. Broader study findings: The classifier, whose performance was assessed in both the original and validation cohorts, reportedly diagnosed cytomegalovirus status with high specificity and sensitivity. Sequencing likely caused a cluster of highly shared sequence variants. The study reported that TCR beta sequences accurately predicted HLA-A and HLA-B alleles in most subjects.

PCR employed 60 Vbeta and 13 Jbeta primers. Libraries were prepared by immunoSEQ multiplex PCR; TCRdb keeps only in-frame clonotypes and omits some of them. Here the sample spans some 40,000 clones, around 50% being singletons. Notes on this clone: Antigen unknown.

The germline V gene has CDR1 MNHEY and CDR2 SVGAGI. CDR3 length: 15 residues. V dropped 5 bases and J dropped 3 bases, with 16 bases sitting between them. The rearrangement uses TRBV6-5 and TRBJ1-1, with a tentative D call TRBD1 (6 bases). Sequencing used PBMCs. The TCR was taken from a woman aged 40 to 50 in good health and CMV-seropositive. Here the CDR3 reads CASSAAIQGYTEAFF. In nucleotides, the CDR3 is TGTGCCAGCAGTGCCGCTATACAGGGTTACACTGAAGCTTTCTTT.